Following are 10 T cell receptor beta chains from one sample sequenced in a study of blood T cell repertoires in COVID-19. Clones were read by immunoSEQ multiplex PCR, and TCRdb kept only the in-frame ones, dropping some. Counted here are hundreds of thousands of clones, 70% to 90% occurring once; the ten biggest clones make up around 8%. Sequenced material: PBMCs or T cells enriched from blood (not recorded which). The receptors were sampled from a woman in her sixties who had recovered from COVID-19.

The table lists this clone with a count of one. This chain joins TRBV14 and TRBJ2-5, with D possibly TRBD2 on 6 matching bases. The CDR3 runs 17 residues. Trimming pared 6 bases from V and 1 base from J, leaving 21 bases between. Germline V gene lookup returns CDR1 SGHDN and CDR2 FVKESK. CDR3 in DNA: TGTGCCAGCAGTCCCTATATTTTCACTAGCCTCCAAGAGACCCAGTACTTC. It yields the protein CASSPYIFTSLQETQYF.

This clone was detected only a few times. This chain connects TRBV5-4 to TRBJ1-1; a possible D gene is TRBD1 (6 bases). The V end was cut by 3 bases, the J end by 6 bases, with 12 bases between. Per germline, CDR1 SGHNT and CDR2 YYREEE (reference sequence). The length of the CDR3 is 13 residues. The CDR3 reads CASSSEQGSEAFF. CDR3 bases: TGTGCCAGCAGCTCCGAACAGGGTTCTGAAGCTTTCTTT.

The chain carries TRBV7-9 and TRBJ1-1, with a tentative D call TRBD1 (5 bases). Trimming removed 3 bases at V and 4 bases at J, with 15 bases between. Germline CDR1 SEHNR, CDR2 FQNEAQ (reference sequence). The length of the CDR3 is 15 residues. The CDR3 here is CASSFLRGGGTEAFF. Written as DNA, the CDR3 is TGTGCCAGCAGCTTCCTCCGCGGGGGGGGCACTGAAGCTTTCTTT. Full variable domain (remainder filled in from reference TRBV7-9 and TRBJ1-1): DTGVSQNPRHKITKRGQNVTFRCDPISEHNRLYWYRQTLGQGPEFLTYFQNEAQLEKSRLLSDRFSAERPKGSFSTLEIQRTEQGDSAMYLCASSFLRGGGTEAFFGQGTRLTVV.

The V call is TRBV6-1, the J call TRBJ1-2; unclear D gene. Trimming removed 3 bases at V and 4 bases at J, with 6 bases between. Germline V gives CDR1 MNHNS, CDR2 SASEGT. CDR3 length: 12 residues. CDR3 residues: CASSEAVYGYTF. The DNA for the CDR3 is TGTGCCAGCAGTGAGGCAGTCTATGGCTACACCTTC.

The gene calls are TRBV5-1 and TRBJ2-7; D not resolved. The germline gives CDR1 SGHRS, CDR2 YFSETQ. Trimming shortened V by 0 bases and J by 2 bases, and 15 bases separated the two germline ends. The CDR3 sequence is 16 residues long. The DNA of the CDR3 is TGCGCCAGCAGCTTGGATGGGCAGATAGTGACCTACGAGCAGTACTTC. Translated, it gives CASSLDGQIVTYEQYF.

Comments on this clone: Other DNA variants within this sample encode the same CDR3. The rearrangement links TRBV5-6 to TRBJ1-4; tentative D call: TRBD1 (6 bases). The germline V gene encodes CDR1 SGHDT and CDR2 YYEEEE. Trimming removed 5 bases at V and 5 bases at J, with 10 bases between. CDR3 size: 13 residues. The CDR3 DNA reads as TGTGCCAGCAGAGGACAGTTGAATGAAAAACTGTTTTTT. Translated: CASRGQLNEKLFF.

The chain combines TRBV10-2 with TRBJ2-3, with 10 bases identical to TRBD2. CDR3 length: 18 residues. V was clipped by 3 bases and J by 0 bases; unmatched bases: 9. The germline V gene has CDR1 WSHSY and CDR2 SAAADI. The CDR3 reads CASSDPSGGETSTDTQYF. The CDR3 region has the DNA TGCGCCAGCAGTGATCCTAGCGGGGGTGAAACTAGCACAGATACGCAGTATTTT.

This rearrangement joins TRBV20-1 to TRBJ1-2, with TRBD1 matching 7 bases. Germline CDR1 is DFQATT and CDR2 is SNEGSKA (reference sequence). The V and J ends lost 3 bases and 1 base, in that order; junction bases with no gene match: 5. This CDR3 comprises 14 residues. The CDR3 bases are TGCAGTGCTAGTCGACAGGGAGGTAACTATGGCTACACCTTC. The encoded protein is CSASRQGGNYGYTF.

The chain uses TRBV2 and TRBJ2-3, with D perhaps TRBD2 (7 bases). The CDR3 has 15 residues. The ends were cut back, 3 bases at V and 5 bases at J, with 15 bases in the middle. Germline values: CDR1 SNHLY, CDR2 FYNNEI. CDR3 coding DNA: TGTGCCAGCAGTGATTGGGGGGGGCCACGAGATACGCAGTATTTT. Protein: CASSDWGGPRDTQYF.

The chain uses TRBV19 and TRBJ1-4; 7 positions match TRBD1. The ends lost 4 bases at V and 7 bases at J; junction bases unmatched: 9. CDR3 length: 15 residues. Germline CDR1 LNHDA, CDR2 SQIVND (reference sequence). CDR3 in amino acids: CASSNDRDPGEKLFF. In nucleotides, the CDR3 is TGTGCCAGTAGTAATGACAGGGACCCTGGTGAAAAACTGTTTTTT.